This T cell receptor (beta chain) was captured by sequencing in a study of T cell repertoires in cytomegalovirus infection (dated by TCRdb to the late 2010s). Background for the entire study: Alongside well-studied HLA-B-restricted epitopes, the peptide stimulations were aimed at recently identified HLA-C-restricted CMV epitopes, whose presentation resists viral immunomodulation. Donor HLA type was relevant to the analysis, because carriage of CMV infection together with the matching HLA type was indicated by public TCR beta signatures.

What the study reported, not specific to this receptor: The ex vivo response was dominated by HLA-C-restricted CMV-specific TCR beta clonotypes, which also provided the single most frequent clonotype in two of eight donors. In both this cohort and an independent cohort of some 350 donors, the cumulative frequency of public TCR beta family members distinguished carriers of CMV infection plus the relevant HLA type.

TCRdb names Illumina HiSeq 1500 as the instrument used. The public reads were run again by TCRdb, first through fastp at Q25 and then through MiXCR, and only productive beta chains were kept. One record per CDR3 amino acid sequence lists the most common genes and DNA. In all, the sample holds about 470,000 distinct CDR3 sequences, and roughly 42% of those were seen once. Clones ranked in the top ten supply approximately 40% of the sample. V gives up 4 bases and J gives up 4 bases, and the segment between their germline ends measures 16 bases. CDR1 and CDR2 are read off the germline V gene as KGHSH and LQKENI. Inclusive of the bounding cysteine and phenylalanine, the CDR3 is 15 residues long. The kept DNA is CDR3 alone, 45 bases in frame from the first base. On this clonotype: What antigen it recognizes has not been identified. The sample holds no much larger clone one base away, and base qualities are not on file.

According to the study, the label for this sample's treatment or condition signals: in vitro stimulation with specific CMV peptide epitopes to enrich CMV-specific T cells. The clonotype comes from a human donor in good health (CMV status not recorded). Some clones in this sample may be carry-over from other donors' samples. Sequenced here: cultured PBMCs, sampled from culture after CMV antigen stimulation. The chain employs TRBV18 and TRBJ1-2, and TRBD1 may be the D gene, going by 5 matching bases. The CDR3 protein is CASSLFTRGTYGYTF. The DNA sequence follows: TGTGCCAGCTCACTATTTACACGCGGGACCTATGGCTACACCTTC.